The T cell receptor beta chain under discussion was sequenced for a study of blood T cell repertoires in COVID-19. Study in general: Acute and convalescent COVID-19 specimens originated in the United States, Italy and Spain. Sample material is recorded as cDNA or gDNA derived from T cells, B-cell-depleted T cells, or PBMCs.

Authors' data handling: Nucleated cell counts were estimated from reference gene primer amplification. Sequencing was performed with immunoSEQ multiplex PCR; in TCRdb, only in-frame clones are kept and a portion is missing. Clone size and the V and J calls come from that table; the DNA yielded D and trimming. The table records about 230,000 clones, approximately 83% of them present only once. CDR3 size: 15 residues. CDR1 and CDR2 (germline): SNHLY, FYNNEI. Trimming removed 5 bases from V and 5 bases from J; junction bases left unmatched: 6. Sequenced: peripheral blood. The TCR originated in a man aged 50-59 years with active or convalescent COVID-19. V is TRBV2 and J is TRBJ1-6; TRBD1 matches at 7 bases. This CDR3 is CASSSTTGNNSPLHF. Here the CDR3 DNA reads TGTGCCAGCAGTTCCACGACAGGGAATAATTCACCCCTCCACTTT.